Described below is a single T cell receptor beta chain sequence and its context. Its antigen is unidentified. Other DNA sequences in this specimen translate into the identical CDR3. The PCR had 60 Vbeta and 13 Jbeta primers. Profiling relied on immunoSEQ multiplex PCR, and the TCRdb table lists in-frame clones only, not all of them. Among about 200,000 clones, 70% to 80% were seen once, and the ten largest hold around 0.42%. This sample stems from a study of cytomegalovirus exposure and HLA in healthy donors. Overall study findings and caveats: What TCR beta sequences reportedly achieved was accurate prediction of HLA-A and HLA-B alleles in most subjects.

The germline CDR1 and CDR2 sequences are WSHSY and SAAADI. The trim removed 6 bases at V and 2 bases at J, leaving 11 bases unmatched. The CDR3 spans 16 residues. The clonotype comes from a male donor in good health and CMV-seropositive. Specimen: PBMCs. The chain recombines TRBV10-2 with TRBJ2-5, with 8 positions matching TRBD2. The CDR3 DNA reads TGCGCCAGCAGGAGAGCTGGGACTAGGGGACAAGAGACCCAGTACTTC. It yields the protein CASRRAGTRGQETQYF.